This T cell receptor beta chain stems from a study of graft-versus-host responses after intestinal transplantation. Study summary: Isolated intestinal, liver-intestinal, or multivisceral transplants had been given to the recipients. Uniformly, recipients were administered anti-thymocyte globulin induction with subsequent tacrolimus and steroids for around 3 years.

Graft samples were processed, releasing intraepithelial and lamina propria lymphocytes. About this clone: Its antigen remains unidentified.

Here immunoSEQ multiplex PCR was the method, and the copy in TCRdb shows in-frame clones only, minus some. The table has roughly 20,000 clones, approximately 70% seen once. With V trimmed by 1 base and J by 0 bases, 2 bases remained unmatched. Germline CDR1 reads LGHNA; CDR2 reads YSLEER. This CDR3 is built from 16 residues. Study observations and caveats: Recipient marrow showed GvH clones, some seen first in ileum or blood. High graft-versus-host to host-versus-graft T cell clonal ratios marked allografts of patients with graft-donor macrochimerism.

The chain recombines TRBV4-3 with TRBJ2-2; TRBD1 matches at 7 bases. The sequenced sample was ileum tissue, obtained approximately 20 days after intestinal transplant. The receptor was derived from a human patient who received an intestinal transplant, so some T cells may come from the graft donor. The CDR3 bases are TGCGCCAGCAGCCAAGCCGGGACAGCGAACACCGGGGAGCTGTTTTTT. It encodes CASSQAGTANTGELFF.